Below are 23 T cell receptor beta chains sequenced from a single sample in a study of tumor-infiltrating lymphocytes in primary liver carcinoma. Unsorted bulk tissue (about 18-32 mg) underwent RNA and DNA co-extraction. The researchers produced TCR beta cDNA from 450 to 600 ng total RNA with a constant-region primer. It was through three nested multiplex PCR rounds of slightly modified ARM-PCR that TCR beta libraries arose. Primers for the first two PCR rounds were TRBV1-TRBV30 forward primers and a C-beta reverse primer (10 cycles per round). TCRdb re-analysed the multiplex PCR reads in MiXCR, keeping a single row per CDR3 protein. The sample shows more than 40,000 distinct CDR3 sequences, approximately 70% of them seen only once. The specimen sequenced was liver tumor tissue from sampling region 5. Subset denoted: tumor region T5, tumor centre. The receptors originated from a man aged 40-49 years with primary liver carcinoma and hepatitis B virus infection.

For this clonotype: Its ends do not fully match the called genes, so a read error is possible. The CDR3 loop is CIVIGQGPFNEQFF. CDR3 coding DNA: TGCATCGTTATTGGACAGGGACCTTTCAATGAACAGTTCTTC. The chain links TRBV29-1 to TRBJ2-1; 8 nucleotides align to TRBD1. Germline CDR1 is SQVTM and CDR2 is ANQGSEA. CDR3 length: 14 residues.

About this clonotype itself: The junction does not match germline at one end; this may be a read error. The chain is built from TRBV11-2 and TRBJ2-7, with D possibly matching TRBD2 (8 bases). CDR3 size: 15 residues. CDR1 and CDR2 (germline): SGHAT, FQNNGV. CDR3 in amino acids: CAGSQYSGGGYEQHF. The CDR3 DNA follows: TGTGCTGGCAGCCAGTATTCGGGAGGGGGCTACGAGCAGCACTTC.

The CDR3 region is CSGNSGNQETQYF. The CDR3, as DNA: TGCAGTGGTAATAGTGGGAATCAAGAGACCCAGTACTTC. V usage is TRBV20-1 and J usage is TRBJ2-5; D gene unclear. Germline values: CDR1 DFQATT, CDR2 SNEGSKA (reference sequence). The CDR3 extends over 13 amino acids. The V gene lost 7 bases and the J gene lost 2 bases, with 14 bases spanning the gap.

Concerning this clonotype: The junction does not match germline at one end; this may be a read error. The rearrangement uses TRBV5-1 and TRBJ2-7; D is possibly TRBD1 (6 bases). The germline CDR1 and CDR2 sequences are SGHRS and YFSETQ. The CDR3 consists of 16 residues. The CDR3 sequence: CASSGTPGRTTYEQCF. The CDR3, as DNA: TGCGCCAGCAGCGGGACACCGGGACGGACAACCTACGAGCAGTGCTTC.

The CDR3 reads CASSSTGANYGYTF. The CDR3 nucleotides read TGTGCCAGCAGTTCGACAGGGGCAAACTATGGCTACACCTTC. The V and J genes are TRBV27 and TRBJ1-2, with 8 positions matching TRBD1. This CDR3 region has 14 residues. After removal of 4 bases from V and 2 bases from J, the junction contained 3 bases not matched to a gene. From germline, CDR1 is MNHEY and CDR2 SMNVEV (reference sequence).

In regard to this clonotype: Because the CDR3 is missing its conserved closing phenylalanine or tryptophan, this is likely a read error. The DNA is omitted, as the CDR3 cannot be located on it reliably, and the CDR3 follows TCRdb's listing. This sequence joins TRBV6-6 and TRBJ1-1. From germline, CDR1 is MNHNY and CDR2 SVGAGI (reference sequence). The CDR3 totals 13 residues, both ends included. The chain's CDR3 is CASRQNMNTETFS.

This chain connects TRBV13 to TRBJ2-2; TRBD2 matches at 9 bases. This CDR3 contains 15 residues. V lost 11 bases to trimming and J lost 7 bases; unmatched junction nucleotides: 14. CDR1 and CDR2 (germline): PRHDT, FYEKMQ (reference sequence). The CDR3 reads CACSILGTSFGELFF. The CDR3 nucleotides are TGTGCCTGTAGCATCCTAGGGACTAGCTTCGGGGAGCTGTTTTTT.

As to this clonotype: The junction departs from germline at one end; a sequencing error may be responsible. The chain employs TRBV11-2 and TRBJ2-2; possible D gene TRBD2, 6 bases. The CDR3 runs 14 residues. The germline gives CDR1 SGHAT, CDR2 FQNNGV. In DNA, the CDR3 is TGTGCCAGCGGCTTTCGGAGGGGATCCGGGGAGCTGCTTTTT. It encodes CASGFRRGSGELLF.

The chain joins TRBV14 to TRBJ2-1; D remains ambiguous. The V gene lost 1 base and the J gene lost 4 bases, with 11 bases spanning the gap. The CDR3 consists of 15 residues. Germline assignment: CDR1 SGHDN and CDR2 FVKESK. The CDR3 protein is CASSQGLKSYNEQFF. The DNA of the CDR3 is TGTGCCAGCAGCCAAGGTCTTAAGTCTTACAATGAGCAGTTCTTC.

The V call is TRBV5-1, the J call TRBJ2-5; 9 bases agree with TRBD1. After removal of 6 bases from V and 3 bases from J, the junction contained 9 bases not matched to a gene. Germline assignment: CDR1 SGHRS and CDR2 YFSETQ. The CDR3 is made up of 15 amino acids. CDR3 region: CASNWSRTGEETQYF. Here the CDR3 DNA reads TGCGCCAGCAACTGGTCCCGGACAGGGGAAGAGACCCAGTACTTC.

The CDR3 protein is CASCRTGQGVLGNQPQHF. DNA of the CDR3: TGTGCCAGCTGCCGTACGGGACAGGGTGTCTTGGGGAATCAGCCCCAGCATTTT. The rearrangement joins TRBV12-3 or TRBV12-4 to TRBJ1-5; 9 bases map to TRBD1. V lost 8 bases, J lost 4 bases, and 18 bases stayed unmatched. CDR3 length: 18 residues.

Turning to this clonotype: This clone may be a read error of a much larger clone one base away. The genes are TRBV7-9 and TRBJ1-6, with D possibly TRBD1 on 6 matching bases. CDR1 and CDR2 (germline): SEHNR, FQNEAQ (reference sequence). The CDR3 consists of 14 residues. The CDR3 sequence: CASCLSRGYSPLHF. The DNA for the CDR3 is TGTGCCAGCTGCTTAAGCAGGGGATATTCACCCCTCCACTTT. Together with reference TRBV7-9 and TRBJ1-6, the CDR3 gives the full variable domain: DTGVSQNPRHKITKRGQNVTFRCDPISEHNRLYWYRQTLGQGPEFLTYFQNEAQLEKSRLLSDRFSAERPKGSFSTLEIQRTEQGDSAMYLCASCLSRGYSPLHFGNGTRLTVT.

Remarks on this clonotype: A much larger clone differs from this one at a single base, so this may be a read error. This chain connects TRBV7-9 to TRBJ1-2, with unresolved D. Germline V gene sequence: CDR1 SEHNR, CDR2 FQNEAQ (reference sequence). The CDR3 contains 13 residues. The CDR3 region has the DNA TGTGCCAGCAGCTTAGTGAGTCTCTATGGCTACTCCTTC. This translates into CASSLVSLYGYSF.

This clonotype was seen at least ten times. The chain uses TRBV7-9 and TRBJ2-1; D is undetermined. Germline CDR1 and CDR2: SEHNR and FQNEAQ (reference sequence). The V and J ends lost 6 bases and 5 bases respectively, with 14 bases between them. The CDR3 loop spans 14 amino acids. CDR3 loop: CASSKRNYHNEQFF. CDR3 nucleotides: TGTGCCAGCAGTAAACGGAACTACCACAATGAGCAGTTCTTC.

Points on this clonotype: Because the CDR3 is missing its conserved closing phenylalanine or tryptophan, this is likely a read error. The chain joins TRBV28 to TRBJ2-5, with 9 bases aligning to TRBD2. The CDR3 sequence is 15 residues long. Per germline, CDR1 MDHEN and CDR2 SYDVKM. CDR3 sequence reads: CVSSLNWRGGETQYS. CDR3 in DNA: TGTGTCAGCAGTTTAAACTGGCGGGGGGGAGAGACCCAGTACTCC.

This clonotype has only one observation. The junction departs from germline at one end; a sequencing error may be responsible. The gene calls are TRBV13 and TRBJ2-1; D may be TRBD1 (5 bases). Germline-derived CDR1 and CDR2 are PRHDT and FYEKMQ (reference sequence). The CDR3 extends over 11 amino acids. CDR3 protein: CASSLVQGPFF. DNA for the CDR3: TGTGCCAGTAGCTTAGTCCAGGGTCCGTTCTTC.

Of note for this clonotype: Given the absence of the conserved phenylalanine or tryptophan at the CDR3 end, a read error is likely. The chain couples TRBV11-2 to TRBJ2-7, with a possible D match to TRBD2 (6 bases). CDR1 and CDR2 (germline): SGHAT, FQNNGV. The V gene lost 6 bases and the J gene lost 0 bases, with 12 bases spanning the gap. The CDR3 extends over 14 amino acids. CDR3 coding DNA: TGTGCCAGCAGGGCGGGGTTGAGCTCCTACGAGCAGTACTTA. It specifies CASRAGLSSYEQYL.

CDR3 residues: CSVEDTARAPGELFF. CDR3 sequence (DNA): TGCAGCGTTGAAGACACAGCGAGAGCCCCCGGGGAGCTGTTTTTT. J is TRBJ2-2 and V is TRBV29-1; D is ambiguous. The germline gives CDR1 SQVTM, CDR2 ANQGSEA. This CDR3 spans 15 amino acids. Trimming left V 0 bases short and J 6 bases short, with 14 bases between.

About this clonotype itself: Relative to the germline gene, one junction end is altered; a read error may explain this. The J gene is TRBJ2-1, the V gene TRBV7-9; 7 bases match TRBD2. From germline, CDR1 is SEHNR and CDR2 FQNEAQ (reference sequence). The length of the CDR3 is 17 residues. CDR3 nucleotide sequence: TGTGCAAGCAGCTTAGCGCTGGGCGGGGGCTCCTACAATGAGCAGTTCTTC. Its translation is CASSLALGGGSYNEQFF.

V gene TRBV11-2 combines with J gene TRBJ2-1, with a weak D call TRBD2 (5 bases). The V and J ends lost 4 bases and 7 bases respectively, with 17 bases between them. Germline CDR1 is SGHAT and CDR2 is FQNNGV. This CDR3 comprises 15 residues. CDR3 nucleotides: TGTGCCAGCAGCTCCTATAGTATTTCGGGAAATGAGCAGTTCTTC. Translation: CASSSYSISGNEQFF.

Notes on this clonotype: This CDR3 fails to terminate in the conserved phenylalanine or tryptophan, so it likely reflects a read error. The CDR3 DNA sequence: TGTCCCAGCAGCTGGACAGGTCAAGAGACCCAGTACATC. It yields the protein CPSSWTGQETQYI. V is TRBV12-3 or TRBV12-4 and J is TRBJ2-5; 7 bases are a match to TRBD1. CDR3 size: 13 residues.

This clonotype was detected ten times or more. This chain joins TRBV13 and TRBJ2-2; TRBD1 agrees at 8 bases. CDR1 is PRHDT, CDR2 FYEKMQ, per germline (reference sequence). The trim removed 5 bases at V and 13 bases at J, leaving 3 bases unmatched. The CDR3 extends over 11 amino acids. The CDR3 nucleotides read TGTGCCAGCAGCCTCGGACAGGGGCTGTTTTTT. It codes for CASSLGQGLFF.

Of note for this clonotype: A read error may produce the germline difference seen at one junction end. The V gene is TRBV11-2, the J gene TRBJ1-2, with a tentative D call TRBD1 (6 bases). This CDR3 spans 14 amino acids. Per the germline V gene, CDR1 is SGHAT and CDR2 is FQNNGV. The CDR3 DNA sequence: TGTGCCAGCAGAGAGAGGGACACCACCTATGACAACACTTTC. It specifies CASRERDTTYDNTF.